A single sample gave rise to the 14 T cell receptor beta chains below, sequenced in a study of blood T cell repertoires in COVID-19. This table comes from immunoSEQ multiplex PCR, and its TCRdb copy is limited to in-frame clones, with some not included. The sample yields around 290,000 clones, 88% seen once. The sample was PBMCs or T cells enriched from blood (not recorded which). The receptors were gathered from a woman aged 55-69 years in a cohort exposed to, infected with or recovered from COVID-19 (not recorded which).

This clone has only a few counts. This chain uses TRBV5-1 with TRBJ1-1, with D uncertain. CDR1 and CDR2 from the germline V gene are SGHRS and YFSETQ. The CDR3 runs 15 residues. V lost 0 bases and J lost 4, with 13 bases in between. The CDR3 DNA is TGCGCCAGCAGCTTGGAAGGCCGAGGGTCCACTGAAGCTTTCTTT. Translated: CASSLEGRGSTEAFF. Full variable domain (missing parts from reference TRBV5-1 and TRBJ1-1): KAGVTQTPRYLIKTRGQQVTLSCSPISGHRSVSWYQQTPGQGLQFLFEYFSETQRNKGNFPGRFSGRQFSNSRSEMNVSTLELGDSALYLCASSLEGRGSTEAFFGQGTRLTVV.

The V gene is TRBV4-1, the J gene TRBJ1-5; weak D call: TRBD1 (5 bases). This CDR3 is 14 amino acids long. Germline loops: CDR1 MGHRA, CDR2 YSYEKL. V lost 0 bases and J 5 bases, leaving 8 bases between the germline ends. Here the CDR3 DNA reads TGCGCCAGCAGCCAAGATCCGGGGGATCAGCCCCAGCATTTT. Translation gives CASSQDPGDQPQHF.

DNA of the CDR3: TGTGCCAGCAGCTTAACGCGGGCGCCCAATACGCAGTATTTT. Residues: CASSLTRAPNTQYF. This chain links TRBV7-3 with TRBJ2-3; D is possibly TRBD2 (5 bases). Between the trimmed V and J ends, which lost 0 bases and 7 bases, there was a span of 11 bases. The length of the CDR3 is 14 residues. The germline CDR1 and CDR2 sequences are SGHTA and FQGTGA.

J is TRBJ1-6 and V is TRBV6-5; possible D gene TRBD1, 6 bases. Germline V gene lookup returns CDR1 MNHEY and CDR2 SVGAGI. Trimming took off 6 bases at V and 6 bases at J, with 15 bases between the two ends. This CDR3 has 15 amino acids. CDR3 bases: TGTGCCAGCAGACTGTACAGGGCCCCTAATTCACCCCTCCACTTT. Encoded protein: CASRLYRAPNSPLHF.

As DNA, the CDR3 is TGTGCCTGGAGTGTACGCCGGACAGCAAGAAACACCATATATTTT. Protein: CAWSVRRTARNTIYF. The chain couples TRBV30 to TRBJ1-3; possibly TRBD1 for D (6 bases). The CDR3 runs 15 residues. V was cut by 0 bases and J by 5 bases, with 14 bases left in between. Germline-derived CDR1 and CDR2 are GTSNPN and SVGIG (reference sequence).

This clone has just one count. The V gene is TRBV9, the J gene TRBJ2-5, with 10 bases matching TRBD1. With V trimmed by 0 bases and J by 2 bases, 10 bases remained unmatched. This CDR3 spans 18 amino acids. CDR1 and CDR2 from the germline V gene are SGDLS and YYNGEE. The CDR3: CASSVAMTGTGVQETQYF. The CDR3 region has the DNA TGTGCCAGCAGCGTAGCAATGACCGGGACAGGGGTACAAGAGACCCAGTACTTC.

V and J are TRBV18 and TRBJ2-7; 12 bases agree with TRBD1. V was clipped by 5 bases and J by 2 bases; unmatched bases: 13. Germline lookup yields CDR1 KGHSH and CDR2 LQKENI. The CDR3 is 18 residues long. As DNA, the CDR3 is TGTGCCAGCTCAAATTTGGGACAGGGGGCCATGAGAGCCTACGAGCAGTACTTC. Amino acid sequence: CASSNLGQGAMRAYEQYF.

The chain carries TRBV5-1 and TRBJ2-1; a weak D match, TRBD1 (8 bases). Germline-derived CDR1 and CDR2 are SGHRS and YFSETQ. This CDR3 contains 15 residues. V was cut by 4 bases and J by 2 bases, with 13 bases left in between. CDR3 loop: CASSQQGGTYNEQFF. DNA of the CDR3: TGCGCCAGCAGCCAACAGGGGGGGACCTACAATGAGCAGTTCTTC.

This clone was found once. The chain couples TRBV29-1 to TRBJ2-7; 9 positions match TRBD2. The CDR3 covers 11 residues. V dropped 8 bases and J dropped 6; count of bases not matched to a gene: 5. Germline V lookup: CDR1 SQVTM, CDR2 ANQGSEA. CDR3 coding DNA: TGCAGCACGATAGCGGGAGCCGAGCAGTACTTC. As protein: CSTIAGAEQYF.

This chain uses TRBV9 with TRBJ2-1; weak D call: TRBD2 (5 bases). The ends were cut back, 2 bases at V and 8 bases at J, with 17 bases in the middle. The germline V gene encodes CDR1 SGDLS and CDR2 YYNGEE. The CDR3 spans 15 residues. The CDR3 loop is CASSVGLTEADEQFF. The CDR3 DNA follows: TGTGCCAGCAGCGTGGGCCTAACGGAGGCAGATGAGCAGTTCTTC.

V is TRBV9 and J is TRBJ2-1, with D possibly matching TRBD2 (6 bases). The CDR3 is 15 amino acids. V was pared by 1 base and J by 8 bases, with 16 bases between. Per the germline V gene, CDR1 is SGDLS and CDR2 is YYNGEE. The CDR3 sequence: CASSVYGRLGDEQFF. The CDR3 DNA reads TGTGCCAGCAGCGTATATGGCAGACTAGGTGATGAGCAGTTCTTC.

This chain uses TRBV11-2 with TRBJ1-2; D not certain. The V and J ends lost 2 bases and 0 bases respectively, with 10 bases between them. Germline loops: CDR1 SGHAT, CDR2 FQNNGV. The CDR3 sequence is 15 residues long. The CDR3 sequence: CASSLSPITNYGYTF. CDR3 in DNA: TGTGCCAGCAGCTTAAGCCCCATTACTAACTATGGCTACACCTTC.

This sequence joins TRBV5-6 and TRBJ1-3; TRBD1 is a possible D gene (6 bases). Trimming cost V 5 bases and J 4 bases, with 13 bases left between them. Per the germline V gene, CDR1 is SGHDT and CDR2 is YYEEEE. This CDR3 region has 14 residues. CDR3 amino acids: CASRSRTAGNTIYF. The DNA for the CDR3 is TGTGCCAGCAGATCTCGGACAGCAGGAAACACCATATATTTT.

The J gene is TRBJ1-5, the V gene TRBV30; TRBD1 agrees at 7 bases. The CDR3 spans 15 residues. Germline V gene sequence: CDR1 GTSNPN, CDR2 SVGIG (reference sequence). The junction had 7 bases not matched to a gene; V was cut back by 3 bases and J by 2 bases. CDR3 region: CAWSKQGRGNQPQHF. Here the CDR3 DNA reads TGTGCCTGGAGCAAACAGGGGCGCGGCAATCAGCCCCAGCATTTT. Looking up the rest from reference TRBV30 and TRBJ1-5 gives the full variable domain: SQTIHQWPATLVQPVGSPLSLECTVEGTSNPNLYWYRQAAGRGLQLLFYSVGIGQISSEVPQNLSASRPQDRQFILSSKKLLLSDSGFYLCAWSKQGRGNQPQHFGDGTRLSIL.